A selection of T cell receptor beta chains follows, all from one sample in a study of long-term antiretroviral therapy in people with HIV. Using immunoSEQ multiplex PCR, the repertoire was profiled, and TCRdb retains in-frame clones only, with some absent. Of some 28,000 clones detected, about 80% appear once; the ten largest clones hold 7.3%. Specimen: unsorted PBMCs, collected 0.3 years after starting antiretroviral therapy. The receptors stem from a man aged 40-49 years with HIV. Both conserved end residues are part of each CDR3. Each record gives: clone size, V gene, J gene, D gene, CDR3 protein, CDR3 DNA. D genes are given only for firm matches. A row's size may be missing; if present it is once, few, many or a size class.

abundance: -
v_gene: TRBV7-9
j_gene: TRBJ2-3
d_gene: -
CDR3aa: CASRKQGDTQYF
CDR3nt: TGTGCCAGCAGAAAACAAGGAGATACGCAGTATTTT

abundance: once
v_gene: TRBV7-2
j_gene: TRBJ2-3
d_gene: -
CDR3aa: CASRVPPTDTQYF
CDR3nt: TGTGCCAGCAGGGTCCCCCCCACAGATACGCAGTATTTT

abundance: -
v_gene: TRBV6-7
j_gene: TRBJ2-7
d_gene: -
CDR3aa: CASSYSKGGREQYF
CDR3nt: TGTGCCAGCAGTTACTCGAAGGGGGGACGCGAGCAGTACTTC

abundance: -
v_gene: TRBV4-2
j_gene: TRBJ1-2
d_gene: -
CDR3aa: CASSQDRGTSSNYGYTF
CDR3nt: TGTGCCAGCAGCCAAGATCGGGGGACATCCTCTAACTATGGCTACACCTTC

abundance: few
v_gene: TRBV7-9
j_gene: TRBJ1-6
d_gene: TRBD1
CDR3aa: CASSSGQVNSPLHF
CDR3nt: TGTGCCAGCAGCTCGGGACAGGTCAATTCACCCCTCCACTTT

abundance: -
v_gene: TRBV19
j_gene: TRBJ2-3
d_gene: -
CDR3aa: CASSIDTGIRTDTQYF
CDR3nt: TGTGCCAGTAGTATAGATACGGGGATTCGCACAGATACGCAGTATTTT

abundance: -
v_gene: TRBV5-6
j_gene: TRBJ2-3
d_gene: -
CDR3aa: CASSLAGRTDTQYF
CDR3nt: TGTGCCAGCAGCTTGGCCGGTAGGACAGATACGCAGTATTTT

abundance: -
v_gene: TRBV9
j_gene: TRBJ1-2
d_gene: -
CDR3aa: CASSVGGRGIYGYTF
CDR3nt: TGTGCCAGCAGCGTAGGAGGAAGGGGGATCTATGGCTACACCTTC

abundance: -
v_gene: TRBV19
j_gene: TRBJ1-2
d_gene: TRBD1
CDR3aa: CASSSAGGLYGYTF
CDR3nt: TGTGCCAGTAGTTCGGCAGGGGGGTTGTATGGCTACACCTTC

abundance: -
v_gene: TRBV28
j_gene: TRBJ2-3
d_gene: -
CDR3aa: CASSNQREDTDTQYF
CDR3nt: TGTGCCAGCAGTAATCAGAGGGAAGACACAGATACGCAGTATTTT

abundance: few
v_gene: TRBV25-1
j_gene: TRBJ2-3
d_gene: -
CDR3aa: CASSEEGVSTDTQYF
CDR3nt: TGTGCCAGCAGTGAAGAAGGAGTAAGCACAGATACGCAGTATTTT

abundance: once
v_gene: TRBV6-1
j_gene: TRBJ1-2
d_gene: TRBD1
CDR3aa: CASSATGTDRGRGGYTF
CDR3nt: TGTGCCAGCAGTGCCACGGGGACAGACAGGGGCAGAGGTGGCTACACCTTC

abundance: -
v_gene: TRBV29-1
j_gene: TRBJ2-5
d_gene: -
CDR3aa: CSVDTGKRETQYF
CDR3nt: TGCAGCGTTGATACAGGGAAGCGAGAGACCCAGTACTTC

abundance: -
v_gene: TRBV18
j_gene: TRBJ2-1
d_gene: -
CDR3aa: CASSLSSTNYEQFF
CDR3nt: TGTGCCAGCTCACTTTCTTCGACTAACTATGAGCAGTTCTTC

abundance: -
v_gene: TRBV7-2
j_gene: TRBJ2-6
d_gene: -
CDR3aa: CASSLDRVNVLTF
CDR3nt: TGTGCCAGCAGCTTAGATAGGGTAAACGTCCTGACTTTC

abundance: -
v_gene: TRBV9
j_gene: TRBJ2-3
d_gene: TRBD2
CDR3aa: CASSVPSTSGGATDTQYF
CDR3nt: TGTGCCAGCAGCGTCCCCTCGACTAGCGGGGGGGCAACAGATACGCAGTATTTT

abundance: -
v_gene: TRBV7-2
j_gene: TRBJ2-3
d_gene: -
CDR3aa: CASSSQQGTGGRSQYF
CDR3nt: TGTGCCAGCAGCTCACAACAGGGTACTGGAGGGAGATCGCAGTATTTT

abundance: once
v_gene: TRBV6-5
j_gene: TRBJ1-3
d_gene: TRBD1
CDR3aa: CASSYSRGQGNTIYF
CDR3nt: TGTGCCAGCAGTTACTCGAGGGGGCAGGGAAACACCATATATTTT

abundance: -
v_gene: TRBV11-2
j_gene: TRBJ1-6
d_gene: -
CDR3aa: CASSLGVDRGWNSPLHF
CDR3nt: TGTGCCAGCAGCTTAGGGGTGGATCGGGGTTGGAATTCACCCCTCCACTTT

abundance: -
v_gene: TRBV7-3
j_gene: TRBJ2-3
d_gene: TRBD2
CDR3aa: CASSLTAGGLRDTQYF
CDR3nt: TGTGCCAGCAGCTTAACAGCGGGGGGGCTTAGAGATACGCAGTATTTT

abundance: -
v_gene: TRBV7-9
j_gene: TRBJ2-4
d_gene: TRBD1
CDR3aa: CASSLERGGADIQYF
CDR3nt: TGTGCCAGCAGCTTAGAACGAGGGGGCGCCGACATTCAGTACTTC

abundance: -
v_gene: TRBV19
j_gene: TRBJ2-1
d_gene: TRBD2
CDR3aa: CASSAVAGGYNEQFF
CDR3nt: TGTGCCAGTAGTGCCGTTGCGGGAGGTTACAATGAGCAGTTCTTC

abundance: -
v_gene: TRBV10-3
j_gene: TRBJ2-2
d_gene: TRBD2
CDR3aa: CAISGAGGGTGELFF
CDR3nt: TGTGCCATCAGTGGAGCGGGGGGAGGCACCGGGGAGCTGTTTTTT

abundance: -
v_gene: TRBV5-6
j_gene: TRBJ1-2
d_gene: -
CDR3aa: CASSLWRRNYGYTF
CDR3nt: TGTGCCAGCAGCTTGTGGCGCCGGAACTATGGCTACACCTTC

abundance: once
v_gene: TRBV5-1
j_gene: TRBJ2-7
d_gene: -
CDR3aa: CASSLSYGVYEQYF
CDR3nt: TGCGCCAGCAGCTTGTCCTATGGGGTCTACGAGCAGTACTTC

abundance: -
v_gene: TRBV7-2
j_gene: TRBJ1-1
d_gene: -
CDR3aa: CASSSGYQRNTEAFF
CDR3nt: TGTGCCAGCAGCTCAGGATATCAAAGGAACACTGAAGCTTTCTTT

abundance: -
v_gene: TRBV29-1
j_gene: TRBJ1-3
d_gene: -
CDR3aa: CSVDLPSTGSSGNTIYF
CDR3nt: TGCAGCGTTGATCTACCCTCAACAGGAAGCTCTGGAAACACCATATATTTT

abundance: -
v_gene: TRBV19
j_gene: TRBJ2-7
d_gene: TRBD2
CDR3aa: CASSWGLAGHEQYF
CDR3nt: TGTGCCAGTAGTTGGGGACTAGCAGGCCACGAGCAGTACTTC

abundance: -
v_gene: TRBV19
j_gene: TRBJ2-1
d_gene: -
CDR3aa: CASSIVLGPYNEQFF
CDR3nt: TGTGCCAGTAGTATAGTGCTAGGGCCCTACAATGAGCAGTTCTTC

abundance: once
v_gene: TRBV28
j_gene: TRBJ1-2
d_gene: -
CDR3aa: CASPSQGYGGYTF
CDR3nt: TGTGCCAGCCCCTCACAGGGATACGGTGGCTACACCTTC

abundance: -
v_gene: TRBV29-1
j_gene: TRBJ2-1
d_gene: -
CDR3aa: CSVLSYNEQFF
CDR3nt: TGCAGCGTGCTGTCCTACAATGAGCAGTTCTTC

abundance: -
v_gene: TRBV28
j_gene: TRBJ2-7
d_gene: TRBD2
CDR3aa: CASSLGGGVLYEQYF
CDR3nt: TGTGCCAGCAGCCTGGGGGGAGGGGTCCTCTACGAGCAGTACTTC

abundance: once
v_gene: TRBV28
j_gene: TRBJ1-5
d_gene: -
CDR3aa: CASSLDTLNQPQHF
CDR3nt: TGTGCCAGCAGTCTTGACACACTCAATCAGCCCCAGCATTTT

abundance: -
v_gene: TRBV27
j_gene: TRBJ1-2
d_gene: TRBD1
CDR3aa: CASSRPDRGLSGYTF
CDR3nt: TGTGCCAGCAGTAGACCGGACAGGGGGCTATCTGGCTACACCTTC

abundance: -
v_gene: TRBV7-2
j_gene: TRBJ2-5
d_gene: TRBD2
CDR3aa: CASSLALAGKETQYF
CDR3nt: TGTGCCAGCAGCTTAGCACTAGCGGGAAAAGAGACCCAGTACTTC

abundance: -
v_gene: TRBV29-1
j_gene: TRBJ2-1
d_gene: -
CDR3aa: CSAGHTTNEQFF
CDR3nt: TGCAGCGCCGGACACACGACCAATGAGCAGTTCTTC

abundance: -
v_gene: TRBV29-1
j_gene: TRBJ2-5
d_gene: TRBD2
CDR3aa: CSAREGEETQYF
CDR3nt: TGCAGCGCGAGGGAGGGTGAAGAGACCCAGTACTTC

abundance: -
v_gene: TRBV7-2
j_gene: TRBJ1-5
d_gene: -
CDR3aa: CASSPGDQPQHF
CDR3nt: TGTGCCAGCAGCCCAGGGGACCAGCCCCAGCATTTT

abundance: -
v_gene: TRBV4-1
j_gene: TRBJ2-7
d_gene: -
CDR3aa: CASSSEVGAASYEQYF
CDR3nt: TGCGCCAGCAGCTCGGAGGTCGGAGCGGCCTCCTACGAGCAGTACTTC

abundance: -
v_gene: TRBV30
j_gene: TRBJ2-1
d_gene: -
CDR3aa: CAWSGWAGKYEQFF
CDR3nt: TGTGCCTGGAGTGGTTGGGCAGGGAAGTATGAGCAGTTCTTC

abundance: few
v_gene: TRBV4-3
j_gene: TRBJ1-1
d_gene: -
CDR3aa: CASSPAKGTEAFF
CDR3nt: TGCGCCAGCAGTCCGGCCAAGGGAACTGAAGCTTTCTTT

abundance: once
v_gene: TRBV7-2
j_gene: TRBJ2-7
d_gene: TRBD1
CDR3aa: CASSLTQGYEQYF
CDR3nt: TGTGCCAGCAGCCTGACACAGGGGTACGAGCAGTACTTC

abundance: -
v_gene: TRBV6-5
j_gene: TRBJ1-1
d_gene: -
CDR3aa: CASSYSRGFGEAFF
CDR3nt: TGTGCCAGCAGTTACTCGAGGGGTTTCGGTGAAGCTTTCTTT

abundance: -
v_gene: TRBV6-4
j_gene: TRBJ1-6
d_gene: -
CDR3aa: CASSDRVGSPLHF
CDR3nt: TGTGCCAGCAGTGACAGGGTTGGCTCACCCCTCCACTTT

abundance: -
v_gene: TRBV7-9
j_gene: TRBJ2-3
d_gene: TRBD2
CDR3aa: CASSQPGLGSDTQYF
CDR3nt: TGTGCCAGCAGCCAGCCGGGACTAGGTTCAGATACGCAGTATTTT

abundance: -
v_gene: TRBV18
j_gene: TRBJ1-5
d_gene: -
CDR3aa: CASSPGGNQPQHF
CDR3nt: TGTGCCAGCTCACCAGGAGGCAATCAGCCCCAGCATTTT

abundance: -
v_gene: TRBV5-1
j_gene: TRBJ2-7
d_gene: -
CDR3aa: CASSLVGGGTYEQYF
CDR3nt: TGCGCCAGCAGCTTGGTAGGGGGGGGCACCTACGAGCAGTACTTC

abundance: -
v_gene: TRBV19
j_gene: TRBJ1-2
d_gene: TRBD1
CDR3aa: CASSSSTGRGYGYTF
CDR3nt: TGTGCCAGTAGTAGCTCGACAGGGCGGGGGTATGGCTACACCTTC

abundance: -
v_gene: TRBV18
j_gene: TRBJ2-5
d_gene: -
CDR3aa: CASSGTSQETQYF
CDR3nt: TGTGCCAGCTCAGGGACATCGCAAGAGACCCAGTACTTC

abundance: -
v_gene: TRBV7-9
j_gene: TRBJ2-3
d_gene: -
CDR3aa: CASSLIRAADTQYF
CDR3nt: TGTGCCAGCAGCTTAATCAGGGCGGCAGATACGCAGTATTTT

abundance: -
v_gene: TRBV19
j_gene: TRBJ1-2
d_gene: -
CDR3aa: CASTEDSFFRKGFNYGYTF
CDR3nt: TGTGCCAGTACGGAGGACAGCTTTTTTCGAAAGGGGTTTAACTATGGCTACACCTTC